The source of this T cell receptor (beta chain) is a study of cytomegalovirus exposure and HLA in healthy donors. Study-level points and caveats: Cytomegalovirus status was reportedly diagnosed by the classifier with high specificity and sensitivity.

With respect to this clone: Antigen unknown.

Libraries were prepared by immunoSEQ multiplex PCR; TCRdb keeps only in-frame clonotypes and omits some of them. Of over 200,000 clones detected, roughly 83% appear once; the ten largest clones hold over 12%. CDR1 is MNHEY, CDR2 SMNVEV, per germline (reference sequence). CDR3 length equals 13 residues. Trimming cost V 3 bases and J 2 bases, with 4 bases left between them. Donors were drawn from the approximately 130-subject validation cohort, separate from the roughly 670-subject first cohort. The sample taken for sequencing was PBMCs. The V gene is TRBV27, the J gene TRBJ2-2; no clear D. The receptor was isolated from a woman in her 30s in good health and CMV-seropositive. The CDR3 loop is CASSFYNTGELFF. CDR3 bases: TGTGCCAGCAGTTTCTATAACACCGGGGAGCTGTTTTTT.